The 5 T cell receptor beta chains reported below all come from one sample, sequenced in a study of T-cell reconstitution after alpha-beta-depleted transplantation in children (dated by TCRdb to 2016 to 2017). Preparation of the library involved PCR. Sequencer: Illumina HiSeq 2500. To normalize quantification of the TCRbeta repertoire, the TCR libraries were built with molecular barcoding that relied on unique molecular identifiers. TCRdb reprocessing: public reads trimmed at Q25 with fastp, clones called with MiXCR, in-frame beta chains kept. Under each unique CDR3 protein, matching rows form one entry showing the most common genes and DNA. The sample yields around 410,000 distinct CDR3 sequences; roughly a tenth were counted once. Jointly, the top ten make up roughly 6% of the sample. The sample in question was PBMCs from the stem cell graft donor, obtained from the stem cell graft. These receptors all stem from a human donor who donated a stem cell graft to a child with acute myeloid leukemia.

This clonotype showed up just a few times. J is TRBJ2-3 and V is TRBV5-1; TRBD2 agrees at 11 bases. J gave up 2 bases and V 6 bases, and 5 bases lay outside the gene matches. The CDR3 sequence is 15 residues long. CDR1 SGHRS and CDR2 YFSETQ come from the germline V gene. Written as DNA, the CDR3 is TGCGCCAGCACCCGACTAGCGGGAAACACAGATACGCAGTATTTT. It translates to CASTRLAGNTDTQYF. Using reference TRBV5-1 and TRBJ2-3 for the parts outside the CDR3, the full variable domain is KAGVTQTPRYLIKTRGQQVTLSCSPISGHRSVSWYQQTPGQGLQFLFEYFSETQRNKGNFPGRFSGRQFSNSRSEMNVSTLELGDSALYLCASTRLAGNTDTQYFGPGTRLTVL.

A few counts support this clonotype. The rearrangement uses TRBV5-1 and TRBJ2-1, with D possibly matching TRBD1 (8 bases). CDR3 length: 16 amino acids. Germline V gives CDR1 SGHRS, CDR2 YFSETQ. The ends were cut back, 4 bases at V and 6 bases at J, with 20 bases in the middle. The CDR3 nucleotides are TGCGCCAGCAGCCCCTTGAACAGGGGGGGGAGCAATGAGCAGTTCTTC. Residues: CASSPLNRGGSNEQFF.

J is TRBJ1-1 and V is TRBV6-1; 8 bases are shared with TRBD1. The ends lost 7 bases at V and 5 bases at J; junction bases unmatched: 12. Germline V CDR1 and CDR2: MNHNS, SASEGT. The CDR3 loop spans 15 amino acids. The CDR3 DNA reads TGTGCCAGCAAGGACCAGGGGGCGGCAGATACTGAAGCTTTCTTT. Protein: CASKDQGAADTEAFF.

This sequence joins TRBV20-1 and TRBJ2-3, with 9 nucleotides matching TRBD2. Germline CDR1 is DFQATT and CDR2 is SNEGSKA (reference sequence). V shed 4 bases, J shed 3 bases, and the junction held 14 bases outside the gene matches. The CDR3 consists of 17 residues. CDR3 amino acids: CSAIEGSGSLRTDTQYF. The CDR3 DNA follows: TGCAGTGCTATAGAGGGTAGCGGGAGCTTGCGGACAGATACGCAGTATTTT.

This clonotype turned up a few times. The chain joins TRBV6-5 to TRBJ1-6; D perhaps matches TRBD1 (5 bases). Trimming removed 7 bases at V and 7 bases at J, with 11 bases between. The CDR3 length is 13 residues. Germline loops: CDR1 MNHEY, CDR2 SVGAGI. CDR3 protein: CASKLGENSPLHF. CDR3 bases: TGTGCCAGCAAGTTAGGGGAGAATTCACCCCTCCACTTT.